This T cell receptor (beta chain) emerged from a study of OX40 agonist ivuxolimab in advanced cancers. Study-level background: Patients took ivuxolimab, an agonistic anti-OX40 (CD134) antibody. Prior anti-PD-1, anti-PD-L1 or anti-CTLA-4 therapy was allowed; more than 30% had some.

Study-wide results and limits: At doses 0.1 to 3.0 mg/kg, CD4+ and CD8+ clones expanded. Averaged across samples, CD8+ T cells carried more expanded clones than CD4+ did.

The CDR3 consists of 15 residues. The ends lost 4 bases at V and 6 bases at J; junction bases unmatched: 8. Germline V CDR1 and CDR2: SGHRS, YFSETQ. Remarks on this clone: Its antigen is currently unknown.

Repertoires were generated with immunoSEQ multiplex PCR, while TCRdb's copy carries only in-frame clones and drops some. The profile shows around 30,000 clones, 74% of them singletons. The sample in question was CD4+ or CD8+ T cells sorted from blood, obtained in a trial of the OX40 agonist ivuxolimab. The sequence was obtained from an adult with an advanced solid tumor such as melanoma, head and neck, liver or kidney cancer. The chain combines TRBV5-1 with TRBJ2-1; 9 positions match TRBD1. This chain's CDR3 is CASSPWTGVGNEQFF. In nucleotides, the CDR3 is TGCGCCAGCAGCCCCTGGACAGGGGTAGGCAATGAGCAGTTCTTC.